The clone carrying this T cell receptor (beta chain) was detected many times. Its cognate antigen is unknown. The time point is: newly diagnosed GD, antithyroid drugs for less than 3 months. PBMC-extracted RNA yielded the TCR library. This entry is derived from a study of regulatory T cells in long-lasting Graves disease. Study-wide points: Persistent disease exhibited a predilection for TRBV28, TRBJ1-2 and TRBJ2-5. Patients with persistent disease shared 2,500 to 3,500 public clonotypes, outpacing the approximately 920 shared by new patients.

Arm-PCR of CDR3 regions and iRepertoire HTBI primers were the basis on which TCR beta libraries were built. TCRdb re-called the multiplex PCR reads with MiXCR, one entry per CDR3 protein. This sample has 350,000 to 550,000 distinct CDR3 sequences, with 12% to 15% found just once. V lost 0 bases, J lost 6 bases, and 12 bases lay in between. The V gene's germline CDR1 is KGHSH and CDR2 LQKENI. This CDR3 contains 14 residues. In addition, the sample was reused for a study of T cells in Graves' hyperthyroidism and ophthalmopathy. This second report adds: HTBI primers were used for first-round RT-PCR of the TCR CDR3. Ophthalmopathy cases were set apart from stable hyperthyroidism by a 13 V-J model.

The chain is built from TRBV18 and TRBJ2-7; D perhaps matches TRBD1 (5 bases). The sample was peripheral blood mononuclear cells (PBMCs), taken at new diagnosis, from a patient treated with antithyroid drugs. The receptor was derived from a woman in her fifties or sixties with Graves disease. The CDR3 bases are TGTGCCAGCTCACCACCTGGGGCGTTGAGCGAGCAGTACTTC. It encodes CASSPPGALSEQYF.